This TCR beta chain was recovered during a study of human T cells and chemical hapten exposure. TCRdb independently ran MiXCR on the RACE reads; one entry per CDR3 protein. The sample lists tens of thousands of distinct CDR3 sequences, 9.5% to 15% occurring once. The time point was: patch test 3, about 24 weeks after DPC sensitization. As to treatment: therapeutic diphenylcyclopropenone sensitization with weekly scalp DPC. This clonotype appeared many times. CDR1 and CDR2 (germline): SGHAT, FQNNGV. The CDR3 covers 16 residues. V was pared by 5 bases and J by 2 bases, with 19 bases between. Here the sequenced sample was whole blood, taken in connection with sensitization to the hapten diphenylcyclopropenone (DPC). The origin of this receptor is a man younger than 40 with alopecia areata. Some clones in this sample may be carry-over from other donors' samples. This chain connects TRBV11-2 to TRBJ2-7; D unclear. CDR3 sequence (DNA): TGTGCCAGCAGCCGATTTGTGGCGGAAGATACCTACGAGCAGTACTTC. As protein: CASSRFVAEDTYEQYF.